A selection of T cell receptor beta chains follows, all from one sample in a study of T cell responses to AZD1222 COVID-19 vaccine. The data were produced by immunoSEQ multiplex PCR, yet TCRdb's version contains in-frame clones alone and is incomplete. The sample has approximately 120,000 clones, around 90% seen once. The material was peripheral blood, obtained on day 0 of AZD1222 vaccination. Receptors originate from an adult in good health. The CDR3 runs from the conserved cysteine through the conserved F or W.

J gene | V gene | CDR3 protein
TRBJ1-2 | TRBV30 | CAWSGGPYGYTF
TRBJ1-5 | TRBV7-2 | CASSFSGGQQPQHF
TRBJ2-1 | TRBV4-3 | CASSQDLSGTYNEQFF
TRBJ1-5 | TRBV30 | CAWGRFNQPQHF
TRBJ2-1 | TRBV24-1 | CATSDPPTGEFYNEQFF
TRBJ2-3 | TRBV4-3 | CASSQNTGTGYTDTQYF
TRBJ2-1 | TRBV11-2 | CASSLDGEGLATTEQFF
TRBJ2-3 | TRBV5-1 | CASSLSARETDTQYF
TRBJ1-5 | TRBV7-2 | CASSSSGQGNQPQHF
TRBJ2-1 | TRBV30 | CAWTLTGMGEQFF
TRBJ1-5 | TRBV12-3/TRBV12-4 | CASTRQGAQPQHF
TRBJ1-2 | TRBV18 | CASSPQDSYGYTF
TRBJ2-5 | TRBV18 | CASSPINSRTDQETQYF
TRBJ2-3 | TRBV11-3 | CASSLGQASFDTQYF
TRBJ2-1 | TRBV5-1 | CASSPWLRSYNEQFF
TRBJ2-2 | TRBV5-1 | CASSFLGTENTGELFF
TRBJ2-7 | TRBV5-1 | CASSHPTGGGVAQYF
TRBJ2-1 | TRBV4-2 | CASSLTSGSGDEQFF
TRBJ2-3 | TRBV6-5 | CASTVRGTDTQYF
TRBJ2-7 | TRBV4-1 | CASSQVPGTNYEQYF
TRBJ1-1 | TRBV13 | CASSSPGGGEAFF
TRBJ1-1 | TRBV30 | CAWSVLARGRGEAFF
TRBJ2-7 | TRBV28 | CASWSSHPYEQYF
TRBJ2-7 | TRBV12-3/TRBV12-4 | CASTGGEYEQYF
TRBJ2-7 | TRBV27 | CASSPSPYEQYF
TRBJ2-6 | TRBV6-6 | CASSPRTVLSGANVLTF
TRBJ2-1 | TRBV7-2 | CASSLVPSGGVGPYNEQFF
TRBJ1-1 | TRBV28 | CASSTGGPTNTEAFF
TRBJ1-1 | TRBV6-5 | CASSYSPSRARTEAFF
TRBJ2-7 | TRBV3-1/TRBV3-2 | CASSQEGYSYEQYF
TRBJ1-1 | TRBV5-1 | CASSYDRRGLKAFF
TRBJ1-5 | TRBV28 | CASSLSGNQPQHF